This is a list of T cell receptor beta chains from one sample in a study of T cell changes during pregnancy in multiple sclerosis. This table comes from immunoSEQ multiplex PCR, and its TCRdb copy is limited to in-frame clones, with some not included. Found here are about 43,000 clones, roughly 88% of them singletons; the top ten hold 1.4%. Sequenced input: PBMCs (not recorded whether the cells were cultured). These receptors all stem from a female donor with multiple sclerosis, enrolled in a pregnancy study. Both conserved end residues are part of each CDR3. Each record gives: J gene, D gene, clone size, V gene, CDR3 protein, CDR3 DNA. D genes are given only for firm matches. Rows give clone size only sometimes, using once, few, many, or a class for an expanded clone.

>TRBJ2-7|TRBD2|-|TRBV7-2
CASSLDRPSGNGEQYF
TGTGCCAGCAGCTTAGACCGGCCTAGCGGGAATGGCGAGCAGTACTTC
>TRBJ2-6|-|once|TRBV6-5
CAKQGPSGANVLTF
TGTGCCAAGCAAGGGCCCTCTGGGGCCAACGTCCTGACTTTC
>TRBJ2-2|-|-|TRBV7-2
CASSRREGSVTGELFF
TGTGCCAGCAGCCGTCGGGAAGGTAGTGTGACCGGGGAGCTGTTTTTT
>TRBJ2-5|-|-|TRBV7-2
CASSLGLTDRETQYF
TGTGCCAGCAGCCTAGGACTAACCGATAGAGAGACCCAGTACTTC
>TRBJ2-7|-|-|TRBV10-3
CAISEGLPAYEQYF
TGTGCCATCAGTGAGGGTCTACCCGCCTACGAGCAGTACTTC
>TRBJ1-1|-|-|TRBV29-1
CSVARSPRTEAFF
TGCAGCGTCGCCCGGTCCCCGCGGACTGAAGCTTTCTTT
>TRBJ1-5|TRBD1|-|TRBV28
CASSRTGGNQPQHF
TGTGCCAGCAGCCGGACAGGGGGCAATCAGCCCCAGCATTTT
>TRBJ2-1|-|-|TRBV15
CATSRDTSVSNEQFF
TGTGCCACCAGCAGAGATACTTCAGTGAGCAATGAGCAGTTCTTC
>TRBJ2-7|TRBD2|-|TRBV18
CASSPSGMVVYEQYF
TGTGCCAGCTCACCTAGCGGGATGGTGGTCTACGAGCAGTACTTC
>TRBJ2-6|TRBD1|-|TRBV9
CASTSGTGGSGANVLTF
TGTGCCAGCACCTCCGGGACAGGGGGGTCTGGGGCCAACGTCCTGACTTTC
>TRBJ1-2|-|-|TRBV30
CAWSRDRGFGGGYTF
TGTGCCTGGAGTAGAGACCGGGGCTTCGGTGGCGGCTACACCTTC
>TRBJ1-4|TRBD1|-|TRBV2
CASRPDREDEKLFF
TGTGCCAGCAGACCGGACAGGGAGGATGAAAAACTGTTTTTT
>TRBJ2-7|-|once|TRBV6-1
CASSLFLYEQYF
TGTGCCAGCAGTTTATTCTTGTACGAGCAGTACTTC
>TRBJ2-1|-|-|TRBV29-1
CSVGEGLEQFF
TGCAGCGTTGGGGAAGGCCTTGAGCAGTTCTTC
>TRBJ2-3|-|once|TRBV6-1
CASSAVGVATDTQYF
TGTGCCAGCAGTGCTGTGGGCGTGGCCACAGATACGCAGTATTTT
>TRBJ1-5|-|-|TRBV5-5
CASSLQENQPQHF
TGTGCCAGCAGCTTGCAGGAGAATCAGCCCCAGCATTTT
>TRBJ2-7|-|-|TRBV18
CASSPPRPSYEQYF
TGTGCCAGCTCACCACCCCGACCGTCCTACGAGCAGTACTTC
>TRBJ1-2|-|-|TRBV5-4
CASSLLALSSGYTF
TGTGCCAGCAGCTTGCTAGCACTTTCGTCTGGCTACACCTTC
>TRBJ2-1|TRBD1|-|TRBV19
CASSIYRGNEQFF
TGTGCCAGTAGTATTTACAGGGGCAATGAGCAGTTCTTC
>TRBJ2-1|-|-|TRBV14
CASSQDVVELSGVNEQFF
TGTGCCAGCAGCCAAGACGTTGTAGAGCTTTCCGGGGTGAATGAGCAGTTCTTC
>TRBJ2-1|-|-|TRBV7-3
CASSTQGGAEEQFF
TGTGCCAGCAGCACCCAAGGGGGGGCCGAGGAGCAGTTCTTC
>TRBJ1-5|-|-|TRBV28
CASSLLRSSNQPQHF
TGTGCCAGCAGTTTATTGAGAAGTAGCAATCAGCCCCAGCATTTT
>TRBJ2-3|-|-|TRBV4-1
CASSHLTGPPTDTQYF
TGCGCCAGCAGCCATTTGACGGGACCACCCACAGATACGCAGTATTTT